Following are 18 T cell receptor beta chains from one sample sequenced in a study of cytomegalovirus exposure and HLA in healthy donors. The PCR ran on 60 Vbeta and 13 Jbeta primers. Profiled with immunoSEQ multiplex PCR; TCRdb holds only in-frame clones, not every one. Of some 150,000 clones in the sample, under 75% were seen once. Material for sequencing was PBMCs. Receptor source: a woman aged 55-69 years in good health and CMV-seropositive.

A single count supports this clone. The chain is built from TRBV27 and TRBJ1-2; D gene unclear. Germline CDR1 reads MNHEY; CDR2 reads SMNVEV (reference sequence). The CDR3 is made up of 14 amino acids. V was trimmed by 0 bases and J by 3 bases, leaving 8 bases between them. CDR3 amino acids: CASSLSLLDYGYTF. In DNA, the CDR3 is TGTGCCAGCAGTTTATCCTTACTGGACTATGGCTACACCTTC.

The chain recombines TRBV5-1 with TRBJ2-7; unclear D gene. This CDR3 region has 13 residues. The V and J ends lost 0 bases and 3 bases respectively, with 7 bases between them. Germline CDR1 SGHRS, CDR2 YFSETQ. DNA for the CDR3: TGCGCCAGCAGCTTGGCGAGCCTCTACGAGCAGTACTTC. Amino acids: CASSLASLYEQYF.

This rearrangement joins TRBV6-5 to TRBJ1-5; TRBD1 aligns across 9 bases. This CDR3 has 15 amino acids. J gave up 2 bases and V 6 bases, and 5 bases lay outside the gene matches. In germline, CDR1 is MNHEY, CDR2 SVGAGI. Here the CDR3 DNA reads TGTGCCAGCAGCCCACAGGGGGCCCGCAATCAGCCCCAGCATTTT. Translated, it gives CASSPQGARNQPQHF.

The chain couples TRBV11-1 to TRBJ1-1; perhaps TRBD1 as D (5 bases). In germline, CDR1 is SGHAT, CDR2 FQDESV (reference sequence). This CDR3 region has 13 residues. The ends were cut back, 5 bases at V and 10 bases at J, with 17 bases in the middle. The DNA for the CDR3 is TGTGCCAGCAGCCTGACACAGGAGAGTAGAGCTTTCTTT. It translates to CASSLTQESRAFF. Filled out from reference TRBV11-1 and TRBJ1-1, the complete variable domain reads EAEVAQSPRYKITEKSQAVAFWCDPISGHATLYWYRQILGQGPELLVQFQDESVVDDSQLPKDRFSAERLKGVDSTLKIQPAELGDSAMYLCASSLTQESRAFFGQGTRLTVV.

The rearrangement uses TRBV18 and TRBJ2-5, with TRBD1 matching over 9 bases. V was clipped by 3 bases and J by 1 base; unmatched bases: 3. This CDR3 contains 15 residues. Germline V gene sequence: CDR1 KGHSH, CDR2 LQKENI. In nucleotides, the CDR3 is TGTGCCAGCTCACCCTTGGACAGGGGCCAAGAGACCCAGTACTTC. Translated, it gives CASSPLDRGQETQYF. Supplemented by reference TRBV18 and TRBJ2-5, the full variable domain reads NAGVMQNPRHLVRRRGQEARLRCSPMKGHSHVYWYRQLPEEGLKFMVYLQKENIIDESGMPKERFSAEFPKEGPSILRIQQVVRGDSAAYFCASSPLDRGQETQYFGPGTRLLVL.

V usage is TRBV4-3 and J usage is TRBJ1-1; 8 bases map to TRBD1. This CDR3 has 15 amino acids. J lost 3 bases, V lost 4 bases, and 7 bases had no gene match. Germline assignment: CDR1 LGHNA and CDR2 YSLEER. Here the CDR3 DNA reads TGCGCCAGCAGCCCTCGGACAGGGAGGTACACTGAAGCTTTCTTT. This encodes CASSPRTGRYTEAFF.

This clone was seen a handful of times. DNA for the CDR3: TGTGCCAGCAGCAGACAGTTTGCAACTAATGAAAAACTGTTTTTT. As protein: CASSRQFATNEKLFF. This chain connects TRBV6-1 to TRBJ1-4; D possibly corresponds to TRBD1 (5 bases). Trimming pared 6 bases from V and 0 bases from J, leaving 11 bases between. In germline, CDR1 is MNHNS, CDR2 SASEGT. This CDR3 is built from 15 residues.

V gene TRBV9 combines with J gene TRBJ2-1; 8 positions agree with TRBD1. Germline V gene sequence: CDR1 SGDLS, CDR2 YYNGEE. This CDR3 region has 14 residues. V trimming: 3 bases; J trimming: 6 bases; junction bases outside the gene matches: 5. CDR3 DNA sequence: TGTGCCAGCAGCGGGACAGGGAGAAGCAATGAGCAGTTCTTC. Translation: CASSGTGRSNEQFF. The variable domain in full, with the rest retrieved from reference TRBV9 and TRBJ2-1, is DSGVTQTPKHLITATGQRVTLRCSPRSGDLSVYWYQQSLDQGLQFLIQYYNGEERAKGNILERFSAQQFPDLHSELNLSSLELGDSALYFCASSGTGRSNEQFFGPGTRLTVL.

This chain links TRBV19 with TRBJ2-3, with 9 bases lining up with TRBD2. Germline lookup yields CDR1 LNHDA and CDR2 SQIVND (reference sequence). This CDR3 spans 17 amino acids. With V trimmed by 3 bases and J by 2 bases, 9 bases remained unmatched. The CDR3 region is CASSIRGGRANTDTQYF. CDR3 sequence (DNA): TGTGCCAGTAGTATTCGAGGCGGGAGGGCCAACACAGATACGCAGTATTTT.

This clone was detected only a few times. The rearrangement uses TRBV6-5 and TRBJ1-2; the match to TRBD1 covers 7 bases. V gave up 7 bases and J gave up 2 bases; unmatched junction bases: 4. Germline CDR1 MNHEY, CDR2 SVGAGI. The CDR3 consists of 13 residues. The CDR3: CASTLGQNYGYTF. CDR3 in DNA: TGTGCCAGCACCCTGGGACAGAACTATGGCTACACCTTC.

With respect to this clone: This CDR3 is also generated by other DNA sequences in the sample. The rearrangement links TRBV10-3 to TRBJ1-2; 8 bases are a match to TRBD1. Germline V lookup: CDR1 ENHRY, CDR2 SYGVKD. V was pared by 7 bases and J by 3 bases, with 10 bases of the junction left unmatched. The CDR3 consists of 15 residues. CDR3 coding DNA: TGTGCCATCAAACCGGCCTCGGGACAGGACTATGGCTACACCTTC. This sequence encodes CAIKPASGQDYGYTF.

V usage is TRBV7-2 and J usage is TRBJ1-2; the D gene is possibly TRBD1 (5 bases). Germline V gene sequence: CDR1 SGHTA, CDR2 FQGNSA. The CDR3 has 13 residues. The V end lost 5 bases, the J end lost 4 bases, and 11 bases lay between the germline ends. As DNA, the CDR3 is TGTGCCAGCAGCCGGACGGGGGTCTATGGCTACACCTTC. Translated, it gives CASSRTGVYGYTF.

J is TRBJ2-1 and V is TRBV7-6, with TRBD2 identical over 11 bases. Germline-derived CDR1 and CDR2 are SGHVS and FNYEAQ. Losses at the gene ends were 5 bases for V and 5 bases for J; bases not matched to a gene: 14. The CDR3 consists of 18 residues. DNA of the CDR3: TGTGCCAGCAGCCCACGGGGGACTAGCGGAGGTGCCCACAATGAGCAGTTCTTC. This sequence encodes CASSPRGTSGGAHNEQFF.

The CDR3 DNA reads TGTGCCAGCAGCGTAGATGCGGGGCTGAATGCCTACAATGAGCAGTTCTTC. This gives the protein CASSVDAGLNAYNEQFF. The chain carries TRBV9 and TRBJ2-1, with D possibly matching TRBD2 (6 bases). The germline CDR1 and CDR2 sequences are SGDLS and YYNGEE. V was clipped by 0 bases and J by 2 bases, with 15 bases between them. The CDR3 extends over 17 amino acids. Full variable domain (remainder filled in from reference TRBV9 and TRBJ2-1): DSGVTQTPKHLITATGQRVTLRCSPRSGDLSVYWYQQSLDQGLQFLIQYYNGEERAKGNILERFSAQQFPDLHSELNLSSLELGDSALYFCASSVDAGLNAYNEQFFGPGTRLTVL.

This clone was seen a handful of times. The J gene is TRBJ1-2, the V gene TRBV4-1; TRBD1 is a possible D gene (5 bases). CDR3 size: 15 residues. The germline gives CDR1 MGHRA, CDR2 YSYEKL. Trimming stripped 1 base from V and 6 bases from J, with 15 bases between. CDR3 DNA sequence: TGCGCCAGCAGCCAAGCAGGGCTAAGGGTTGATGGCTACACCTTC. It encodes CASSQAGLRVDGYTF.

The CDR3 bases are TGTGCCAGCAGCTCCGTTCCGGGACAGGGGGCCTACGAGCAGTACTTC. Its translation is CASSSVPGQGAYEQYF. V is TRBV5-6 and J is TRBJ2-7; TRBD1 agrees at 11 bases. Per the germline V gene, CDR1 is SGHDT and CDR2 is YYEEEE. V gave up 3 bases and J gave up 2 bases; unmatched junction bases: 7. The CDR3 consists of 16 residues. Together with reference TRBV5-6 and TRBJ2-7, the CDR3 gives the full variable domain: DAGVTQSPTHLIKTRGQQVTLRCSPKSGHDTVSWYQQALGQGPQFIFQYYEEEERQRGNFPDRFSGHQFPNYSSELNVNALLLGDSALYLCASSSVPGQGAYEQYFGPGTRLTVT.

The rearrangement uses TRBV2 and TRBJ2-5; the match to TRBD2 covers 11 bases. The end of the DNA is better explained by TRBJ2-7, so the J call may be wrong. This CDR3 is 15 amino acids long. Germline values: CDR1 SNHLY, CDR2 FYNNEI. CDR3 sequence: CASKTGTSGSYEQYF. CDR3 sequence (DNA): TGTGCCAGCAAAACCGGGACTAGCGGATCCTACGAGCAGTACTTC.

This chain connects TRBV7-9 to TRBJ1-1, with 11 bases identical to TRBD1. The CDR3 length is 15 residues. Looked up from germline, CDR1 is SEHNR and CDR2 is FQNEAQ (reference sequence). The trim removed 6 bases at V and 4 bases at J, leaving 7 bases unmatched. CDR3 nucleotide sequence: TGTGCCAGCAGGACCCGGGACAGGGGGGGCACTGAAGCTTTCTTT. Translation gives CASRTRDRGGTEAFF.